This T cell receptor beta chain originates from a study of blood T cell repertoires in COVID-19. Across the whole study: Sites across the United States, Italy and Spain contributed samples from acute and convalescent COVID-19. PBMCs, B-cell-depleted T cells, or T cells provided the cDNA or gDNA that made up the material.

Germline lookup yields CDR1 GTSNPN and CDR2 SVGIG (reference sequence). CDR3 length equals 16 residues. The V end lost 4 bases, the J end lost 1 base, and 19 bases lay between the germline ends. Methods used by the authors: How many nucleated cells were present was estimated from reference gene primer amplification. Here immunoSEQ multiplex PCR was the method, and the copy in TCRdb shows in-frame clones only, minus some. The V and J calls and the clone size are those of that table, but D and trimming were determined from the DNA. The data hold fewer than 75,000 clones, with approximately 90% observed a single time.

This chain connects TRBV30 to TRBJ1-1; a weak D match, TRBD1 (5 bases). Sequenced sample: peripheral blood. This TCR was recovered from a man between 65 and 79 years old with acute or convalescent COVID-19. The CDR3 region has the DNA TGTGCCTGGACAGGGAGGGAGCCGCGAAGGAACACTGAAGCTTTCTTT. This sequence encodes CAWTGREPRRNTEAFF.